This record covers a single T cell receptor (beta chain). Its cognate antigen is unknown. Genomic DNA from each subset was divided evenly over several immunoSEQ plates. Sequencing was performed with immunoSEQ multiplex PCR; in TCRdb, only in-frame clones are kept and a portion is missing. The sample has fewer than 2.5 million clones, approximately 93% seen once. This CDR3 contains 13 residues. Trimming shortened V by 5 bases and J by 6 bases, and 11 bases separated the two germline ends. From germline, CDR1 is SGHAT and CDR2 FQNNGV. Nashville, Tennessee was home to all donors, each a Caucasian adult. In the CD4+ fraction, cells were divided into CD45RA+ naive and CD45RA-negative memory subsets. This sample is drawn from a study of shared clonotypes between healthy human individuals. Study results and caveats: The generation probabilities recorded for non-shared clonotypes fell below those of clonotypes shared by all four donors.

Sequenced sample: naive CD4+ T cells from PBMCs. Noted subset: CD45RA+ positively selected. This chain uses TRBV11-2 with TRBJ2-4; D possibly corresponds to TRBD2 (6 bases). This receptor was obtained from a man in his late teens or twenties in good health. Some clones in this sample may be carry-over from other donors' samples. The CDR3 is CASSRDGRNIQYF. In DNA form, the CDR3 reads TGTGCCAGCAGCCGGGACGGGAGAAACATTCAGTACTTC.